These T cell receptor beta chains were read from a single sample in a study of PD-1 blockade in classical Hodgkin lymphoma. Using immunoSEQ multiplex PCR, the repertoire was profiled, and TCRdb retains in-frame clones only, with some absent. Of 15,000 to 20,000 clones detected, 82% appear once; the ten largest clones hold roughly a quarter. The source was peripheral blood mononuclear cells (PBMCs), collected before the second cycle of nivolumab. The receptors shown here come from a human donor with classical Hodgkin lymphoma. Both conserved end residues are part of each CDR3. The D gene is left open where the match is weak. Not every row has a clone size; where given, it reads once, few, many or a size class.

d_gene: -
v_gene: TRBV7-9
j_gene: TRBJ1-3
abundance: few
CDR3nt: TGTGCCAGCAGCCCCACGACGGGGAAAAACACCATATATTTT
CDR3aa: CASSPTTGKNTIYF

d_gene: -
v_gene: TRBV7-9
j_gene: TRBJ2-6
abundance: -
CDR3nt: TGTGCCAGCAGCTTAGTAGGTGGTGGGCTCTCTGGGGCCAACGTCCTGACTTTC
CDR3aa: CASSLVGGGLSGANVLTF

d_gene: -
v_gene: TRBV5-5
j_gene: TRBJ1-5
abundance: -
CDR3nt: TGTGCCAGCAGCTTGACCGGGTCTGATCAGCCCCAGCATTTT
CDR3aa: CASSLTGSDQPQHF

d_gene: -
v_gene: TRBV6-5
j_gene: TRBJ1-2
abundance: once
CDR3nt: TGTGCCAGTAGAGTGGGGGGCGGCTACACCTTC
CDR3aa: CASRVGGGYTF

d_gene: -
v_gene: TRBV7-8
j_gene: TRBJ1-2
abundance: -
CDR3nt: TGTGCCAGCAGCTTCGGGCAGTCCTTGTCGTATGGCTACACCTTC
CDR3aa: CASSFGQSLSYGYTF

d_gene: TRBD1
v_gene: TRBV28
j_gene: TRBJ1-2
abundance: -
CDR3nt: TGTGCCAGCAGCACCGGGAGGGGGCTTGGCTACACCTTC
CDR3aa: CASSTGRGLGYTF

d_gene: -
v_gene: TRBV2
j_gene: TRBJ1-4
abundance: -
CDR3nt: TGTGCCAGCAGGGGAGGGTCACCAGCTAATGAAAAACTGTTTTTT
CDR3aa: CASRGGSPANEKLFF

d_gene: TRBD1
v_gene: TRBV5-1
j_gene: TRBJ2-3
abundance: -
CDR3nt: TGCGCCAGCAGCTTGGGGGGACAGGGCACAGATACGCAGTATTTT
CDR3aa: CASSLGGQGTDTQYF

d_gene: -
v_gene: TRBV5-1
j_gene: TRBJ1-1
abundance: -
CDR3nt: TGCGCCAGCAGCTTCGGCCTAGTTAACATGAACACTGAAGCTTTCTTT
CDR3aa: CASSFGLVNMNTEAFF

d_gene: -
v_gene: TRBV7-9
j_gene: TRBJ1-6
abundance: once
CDR3nt: TGTGCCAGCAGCCAACAGGATTATAATTCACCCCTCCACTTT
CDR3aa: CASSQQDYNSPLHF

d_gene: -
v_gene: TRBV28
j_gene: TRBJ2-7
abundance: -
CDR3nt: TGTGCCAGCGGCGTTGGGGGTTTTATCCACGAGCAGTACTTC
CDR3aa: CASGVGGFIHEQYF

d_gene: TRBD1
v_gene: TRBV10-3
j_gene: TRBJ2-1
abundance: -
CDR3nt: TGTGCCATCAGTGAGTTGGAGGACAGGGGAGGGAGTGAGCAGTTCTTC
CDR3aa: CAISELEDRGGSEQFF

d_gene: -
v_gene: TRBV5-4
j_gene: TRBJ1-2
abundance: -
CDR3nt: TGTGCCAGCAGGTTGCGTGGCGGGTTAGCAGGCTACACCTTC
CDR3aa: CASRLRGGLAGYTF

d_gene: -
v_gene: TRBV18
j_gene: TRBJ1-2
abundance: -
CDR3nt: TGTGCCAGCTCACCACGGAAGGAGGGTTATGGCTACACCTTC
CDR3aa: CASSPRKEGYGYTF

d_gene: -
v_gene: TRBV2
j_gene: TRBJ1-3
abundance: -
CDR3nt: TGTGCCAGCAGTGTCGGGGGAAATGGTGGAAACACCATATATTTT
CDR3aa: CASSVGGNGGNTIYF

d_gene: TRBD1
v_gene: TRBV27
j_gene: TRBJ1-5
abundance: -
CDR3nt: TGTGCCAGCAGCCTGACAGGGGGCCCAAGCAATCAGCCCCAGCATTTT
CDR3aa: CASSLTGGPSNQPQHF

d_gene: -
v_gene: TRBV18
j_gene: TRBJ2-3
abundance: once
CDR3nt: TGTGCCAGCTCACCTCCCGGCAGTTCAGATACGCAGTATTTT
CDR3aa: CASSPPGSSDTQYF

d_gene: -
v_gene: TRBV13
j_gene: TRBJ1-2
abundance: -
CDR3nt: TGTGCCAGCAGCTCCACAAAGGGGGACGCGTCTGGTGGCTACACCTTC
CDR3aa: CASSSTKGDASGGYTF

d_gene: -
v_gene: TRBV7-3
j_gene: TRBJ2-1
abundance: -
CDR3nt: TGTGCCAGCAGCGCGGGACTGGGTAACCGAGAAGAGCAGTTCTTC
CDR3aa: CASSAGLGNREEQFF

d_gene: TRBD1
v_gene: TRBV27
j_gene: TRBJ1-5
abundance: -
CDR3nt: TGTGCCAGCAGTCCGGGACAGGGTGGTCAGCCCCAGCATTTT
CDR3aa: CASSPGQGGQPQHF

d_gene: -
v_gene: TRBV6-5
j_gene: TRBJ1-4
abundance: -
CDR3nt: TGTGCCAGCAGTTGGGGCCGTGCAGGGATAGTTGAAAAACTGTTTTTT
CDR3aa: CASSWGRAGIVEKLFF

d_gene: TRBD1
v_gene: TRBV27
j_gene: TRBJ2-7
abundance: -
CDR3nt: TGTGCCAGCAGTTTAGGGACAGGACGCAAGCAGTACTTC
CDR3aa: CASSLGTGRKQYF

d_gene: -
v_gene: TRBV19
j_gene: TRBJ1-2
abundance: -
CDR3nt: TGTGCCAGTAGTCCCTACCACAGGGATGAAGGCTATGGCTACACCTTC
CDR3aa: CASSPYHRDEGYGYTF

d_gene: -
v_gene: TRBV2
j_gene: TRBJ2-3
abundance: -
CDR3nt: TGTGCCAGCAGTTACAGGGAAAGGGAGTATTTT
CDR3aa: CASSYREREYF

d_gene: -
v_gene: TRBV11-1
j_gene: TRBJ1-2
abundance: -
CDR3nt: TGTGCCAGCAGCTCCGACATGTCCTATGGCTACACCTTC
CDR3aa: CASSSDMSYGYTF

d_gene: TRBD2
v_gene: TRBV7-8
j_gene: TRBJ2-1
abundance: -
CDR3nt: TGTGCCAGCACCTCTCTGGGGGGGGAAAACAATGAGCAGTTCTTC
CDR3aa: CASTSLGGENNEQFF

d_gene: -
v_gene: TRBV7-2
j_gene: TRBJ1-1
abundance: -
CDR3nt: TGTGCCAGCAGCTTAGAGCCATTGAGCACTGAAGCTTTCTTT
CDR3aa: CASSLEPLSTEAFF

d_gene: TRBD2
v_gene: TRBV7-3
j_gene: TRBJ2-1
abundance: -
CDR3nt: TGTGCCAGCAGCTTACAACGGACTAGCGGATACAATGAGCAGTTCTTC
CDR3aa: CASSLQRTSGYNEQFF

d_gene: TRBD2
v_gene: TRBV6-1
j_gene: TRBJ2-2
abundance: -
CDR3nt: TGTGCCACCACGTGGAGCGGGGGCTCCACCGGGGAGCTGTTTTTT
CDR3aa: CATTWSGGSTGELFF

d_gene: -
v_gene: TRBV4-2
j_gene: TRBJ2-1
abundance: -
CDR3nt: TGTGCCAGCAGCCAAGTGACGGCGAATGAGCAGTTCTTC
CDR3aa: CASSQVTANEQFF

d_gene: -
v_gene: TRBV15
j_gene: TRBJ2-7
abundance: -
CDR3nt: TGTGCCACCAGCAGAGGAACCCCCACGGTCTCCTACGAGCAGTACTTC
CDR3aa: CATSRGTPTVSYEQYF

d_gene: TRBD1
v_gene: TRBV7-9
j_gene: TRBJ2-2
abundance: medium-sized
CDR3nt: TGTGCCAGCAGCTCGACAGGGCGGACCGGGGAGCTGTTTTTT
CDR3aa: CASSSTGRTGELFF

d_gene: -
v_gene: TRBV11-2
j_gene: TRBJ2-6
abundance: -
CDR3nt: TGTGCCAGCAGCCGACTCTCTGGGGCCAACGTCCTGACTTTC
CDR3aa: CASSRLSGANVLTF

d_gene: -
v_gene: TRBV19
j_gene: TRBJ1-2
abundance: -
CDR3nt: TGTGCCAGTAGTATCGATTTGGGGGGTCAATGGGGCTACACCTTC
CDR3aa: CASSIDLGGQWGYTF

d_gene: -
v_gene: TRBV7-2
j_gene: TRBJ2-3
abundance: -
CDR3nt: TGTGCCAGCAGCTTATCATTGGAGTTTAGCGGTACGCAGTATTTT
CDR3aa: CASSLSLEFSGTQYF

d_gene: -
v_gene: TRBV5-3
j_gene: TRBJ1-4
abundance: -
CDR3nt: TGTGCCAGAAGCTTGGCAGGCAGGGTGAATGAAAAACTGTTTTTT
CDR3aa: CARSLAGRVNEKLFF

d_gene: -
v_gene: TRBV5-1
j_gene: TRBJ2-3
abundance: once
CDR3nt: TGCGCCAGCAGCTCGTCCGATACGCAGTATTTT
CDR3aa: CASSSSDTQYF

d_gene: -
v_gene: TRBV19
j_gene: TRBJ2-7
abundance: -
CDR3nt: TGTGCCAGTAGTGAGGCCCACCCCAGCTACGAGCAGTACTTC
CDR3aa: CASSEAHPSYEQYF

d_gene: -
v_gene: TRBV18
j_gene: TRBJ2-1
abundance: -
CDR3nt: TGTGCCAGCTGGATGAGAGGTGGTGAGCAGTTCTTC
CDR3aa: CASWMRGGEQFF

d_gene: -
v_gene: TRBV7-2
j_gene: TRBJ1-5
abundance: once
CDR3nt: TGTGCCAGCAGCCCCCTCCCTCAGGGTGGCGGACAGCCCCAGCATTTT
CDR3aa: CASSPLPQGGGQPQHF

d_gene: TRBD1
v_gene: TRBV30
j_gene: TRBJ1-5
abundance: -
CDR3nt: TGTGCCTGCGGACAGGGCGGCGGCCAGCCCCAGCATTTT
CDR3aa: CACGQGGGQPQHF

d_gene: TRBD1
v_gene: TRBV5-4
j_gene: TRBJ1-4
abundance: -
CDR3nt: TGTGCCAGCAGCTTCCGGGACAGAGCTAATGAAAAACTGTTTTTT
CDR3aa: CASSFRDRANEKLFF

d_gene: -
v_gene: TRBV15
j_gene: TRBJ2-6
abundance: -
CDR3nt: TGTGCCACCAGCAGAGGCGGTGACTCTGGGGCCAACGTCCTGACTTTC
CDR3aa: CATSRGGDSGANVLTF

d_gene: TRBD1
v_gene: TRBV9
j_gene: TRBJ1-6
abundance: -
CDR3nt: TGTGCCAGCAGCCCGGGGCAGGGGGGGTCACCCCTCCACTTT
CDR3aa: CASSPGQGGSPLHF

d_gene: -
v_gene: TRBV19
j_gene: TRBJ1-5
abundance: -
CDR3nt: TGTGCCAGTAGTATATTCGAGGGACCGCTAAATCAGCCCCAGCATTTT
CDR3aa: CASSIFEGPLNQPQHF

d_gene: -
v_gene: TRBV7-3
j_gene: TRBJ1-4
abundance: -
CDR3nt: TGTGCCAGCAGCCCTGGGGGGCCCGGGAGGGGTAGCGAAAAACTGTTTTTT
CDR3aa: CASSPGGPGRGSEKLFF

d_gene: TRBD1
v_gene: TRBV7-9
j_gene: TRBJ2-6
abundance: -
CDR3nt: TGTGCCAGCAGGAAGGGACAGGCAGTCTCTGGGGCCAACGTCCTGACTTTC
CDR3aa: CASRKGQAVSGANVLTF

d_gene: -
v_gene: TRBV18
j_gene: TRBJ2-7
abundance: -
CDR3nt: TGTGCCAGCTCGATCGGGGAGTACGAGCAGTACTTC
CDR3aa: CASSIGEYEQYF

d_gene: -
v_gene: TRBV27
j_gene: TRBJ2-5
abundance: -
CDR3nt: TGTGCCAGTGGGGGGGGGCTCCAAGAGACCCAGTACTTC
CDR3aa: CASGGGLQETQYF

d_gene: TRBD1
v_gene: TRBV27
j_gene: TRBJ1-2
abundance: -
CDR3nt: TGTGCCAGCAGTCCAACGACAGGGGGCAGCTATGGCTACACCTTC
CDR3aa: CASSPTTGGSYGYTF

d_gene: -
v_gene: TRBV18
j_gene: TRBJ2-3
abundance: -
CDR3nt: TGTGCCAGCTCACCATGGACAGCCACAGATACGCAGTATTTT
CDR3aa: CASSPWTATDTQYF

d_gene: -
v_gene: TRBV5-5
j_gene: TRBJ1-2
abundance: -
CDR3nt: TGTGCCAGCAGTCTCCAGACAGTCCACGTGAAGCATGGCTACACCTTC
CDR3aa: CASSLQTVHVKHGYTF

d_gene: TRBD2
v_gene: TRBV9
j_gene: TRBJ2-3
abundance: -
CDR3nt: TGTGCCAGCAGCACCAGAGGCGGGGGAGCTAGCACAGATACGCAGTATTTT
CDR3aa: CASSTRGGGASTDTQYF

d_gene: -
v_gene: TRBV7-8
j_gene: TRBJ1-2
abundance: -
CDR3nt: TGTGCCAGCAGCTCGACGGAAATAAACTATGGCTACACCTTC
CDR3aa: CASSSTEINYGYTF

d_gene: -
v_gene: TRBV2
j_gene: TRBJ1-1
abundance: -
CDR3nt: TGTGCCAGCAGTATAATGGCTGAAGCTTTCTTT
CDR3aa: CASSIMAEAFF

d_gene: -
v_gene: TRBV6-7
j_gene: TRBJ2-4
abundance: -
CDR3nt: TGTGCCAGCACCGAGGGTGCTCCCAGCCCCATTCAGTACTTC
CDR3aa: CASTEGAPSPIQYF

d_gene: -
v_gene: TRBV4-2
j_gene: TRBJ1-1
abundance: -
CDR3nt: TGTGCCAGCAGCCAAGAAATAGCGGGAGAAGCTTTCTTT
CDR3aa: CASSQEIAGEAFF

d_gene: -
v_gene: TRBV6-1
j_gene: TRBJ2-1
abundance: -
CDR3nt: TGTGCCAGCAGTGCCTCAGGAAGCTCCTACAATGAGCAGTTCTTC
CDR3aa: CASSASGSSYNEQFF

d_gene: -
v_gene: TRBV7-6
j_gene: TRBJ2-5
abundance: -
CDR3nt: TGTGCCAGCAGCTTCGCCCAGCAAGAGACCCAGTACTTC
CDR3aa: CASSFAQQETQYF

d_gene: -
v_gene: TRBV4-1
j_gene: TRBJ1-1
abundance: -
CDR3nt: TGCGCCAGCAGCCAAGATACGGCAGCCCTGTCGGACACTGAAGCTTTCTTT
CDR3aa: CASSQDTAALSDTEAFF